These 8 T cell receptor beta chains were sequenced from one sample in a study of cytomegalovirus exposure and HLA in healthy donors. PCR used 60 Vbeta primers and 13 Jbeta primers. Only in-frame clones appear in the TCRdb table, and some are missing; sequencing was by immunoSEQ multiplex PCR. The sample yields some 120,000 clones, nearly 80% seen once. Specimen: PBMCs. These receptors all come from a woman aged 40 to 50 in good health and CMV-seronegative.

The CDR3 loop is CASNPTGENYEQYF. The CDR3 DNA reads TGTGCCAGCAACCCGACAGGGGAGAACTACGAGCAGTACTTC. The chain is built from TRBV6-1 and TRBJ2-7; 8 nucleotides agree with TRBD1. Germline lookup yields CDR1 MNHNS and CDR2 SASEGT. The CDR3 spans 14 residues. V trimming: 7 bases; J trimming: 3 bases; junction bases outside the gene matches: 8.

This chain joins TRBV11-2 and TRBJ1-1, with no clear D. Trimming stripped 2 bases from V and 5 bases from J, with 12 bases between. Germline V lookup: CDR1 SGHAT, CDR2 FQNNGV. The CDR3 has 14 residues. The CDR3 DNA reads TGTGCCAGCAGCTTAATAACCTCGGGGACTGAAGCTTTCTTT. Translation: CASSLITSGTEAFF.

In this sample, this clone turned up many times. The genes are TRBV19 and TRBJ2-7, with TRBD2 matching 9 bases. The CDR3 has 14 residues. The J segment lost 3 bases and the V segment lost 6 bases, leaving 6 bases of the junction unmatched. Per the germline V gene, CDR1 is LNHDA and CDR2 is SQIVND (reference sequence). The CDR3 reads CASSSSGDLYEQYF. As DNA, the CDR3 is TGTGCCAGTAGCTCTAGCGGGGACCTCTACGAGCAGTACTTC.

V gene TRBV7-9 combines with J gene TRBJ2-3, with a possible D match to TRBD2 (6 bases). The V gene's germline CDR1 is SEHNR and CDR2 FQNEAQ (reference sequence). V was shortened by 5 bases and J by 6 bases, with 12 bases between the two germline ends. The CDR3 spans 13 residues. The CDR3 DNA reads TGTGCCAGCAGCATGTGGGGGGAGGATACGCAGTATTTT. Protein: CASSMWGEDTQYF. Complete variable domain (other parts from reference TRBV7-9 and TRBJ2-3): DTGVSQNPRHKITKRGQNVTFRCDPISEHNRLYWYRQTLGQGPEFLTYFQNEAQLEKSRLLSDRFSAERPKGSFSTLEIQRTEQGDSAMYLCASSMWGEDTQYFGPGTRLTVL.

This chain uses TRBV7-3 with TRBJ2-7, with TRBD2 as a possible D gene (5 bases). The germline V and J ends were trimmed by 5 bases and 1 base, with 12 bases remaining between them. The CDR3 runs to 14 residues. Germline V gene lookup returns CDR1 SGHTA and CDR2 FQGTGA. The CDR3, as DNA: TGTGCCAGCAGCCCCTCCCCGGGGTCCTACGAGCAGTACTTC. Its translation is CASSPSPGSYEQYF.

The chain links TRBV4-1 to TRBJ2-1; D not certain. In germline, CDR1 is MGHRA, CDR2 YSYEKL. The CDR3 length is 15 residues. The V end was cut by 5 bases, the J end by 4 bases, with 15 bases between. For the CDR3, the DNA is TGCGCCAGCAGCGCAGGCCAAGCCCTTTACAATGAGCAGTTCTTC. This codes for CASSAGQALYNEQFF.

V and J are TRBV5-6 and TRBJ1-1; the match to TRBD1 covers 12 bases. Germline V gene lookup returns CDR1 SGHDT and CDR2 YYEEEE. The CDR3 is 12 residues long. The trim removed 4 bases at V and 11 bases at J, leaving 3 bases unmatched. The DNA of the CDR3 is TGTGCCAGCAGCAGGGACAGGGGGCCGGCTTTCTTT. Translation gives CASSRDRGPAFF.

This clone was recorded only once. The chain uses TRBV7-9 and TRBJ2-7; D perhaps matches TRBD1 (5 bases). Trimming took off 4 bases at V and 5 bases at J, with 18 bases between the two ends. The CDR3 sequence is 15 residues long. Germline V gene lookup returns CDR1 SEHNR and CDR2 FQNEAQ (reference sequence). CDR3 bases: TGTGCCAGCAGCTCAGGATGGGGCGTTGGAAACGAGCAGTACTTC. Translating it yields CASSSGWGVGNEQYF.